The 28 T cell receptor beta chains in this list originate from one sample, sequenced in a study of cytomegalovirus exposure and HLA in healthy donors (dated by TCRdb to about 2017). The library was made by the immunoSEQ multiplex PCR assay. In its TCRdb copy, this immuneACCESS table keeps in-frame sequences only and misses some clones. Where compared with another copy, unresolved V genes explain less than half of these, and the others have no known cause. This sample holds approximately 150,000 clones; 91% were observed only once. The top ten constitute around 2.7% of the sample. The sequencing input was PBMCs. The receptors shown here come from a young woman in good health and CMV-seropositive.

This clone was detected once. This chain links TRBV5-1 with TRBJ2-2, with TRBD1 as a possible D gene (7 bases). This CDR3 has 15 residues. Trimming left V 5 bases short and J 7 bases short, with 18 bases between. Germline CDR1 reads SGHRS; CDR2 reads YFSETQ. CDR3: CASRFRPGGGGELFF. For the CDR3, the DNA is TGCGCCAGCAGATTTAGGCCAGGGGGAGGCGGGGAGCTGTTTTTT.

CDR3 DNA sequence: TGTGCCAGCAGTTTCCGTCAGGGGCCGGCAAACTATGGCTACACCTTC. As protein: CASSFRQGPANYGYTF. This rearrangement joins TRBV27 to TRBJ1-2; a possible D gene is TRBD1 (6 bases). Germline V lookup: CDR1 MNHEY, CDR2 SMNVEV (reference sequence). The CDR3 extends over 16 amino acids. With 3 bases removed from V and 2 bases from J, the gap between germline ends came to 16 bases.

CDR3 in amino acids: CASSGASSSYEQYF. The CDR3 nucleotides are TGTGCCAGCAGTGGGGCGTCGAGCTCCTACGAGCAGTACTTC. This sequence joins TRBV2 and TRBJ2-7; D unresolved. V was pared by 4 bases and J by 0 bases, with 10 bases between. The CDR3 is made up of 14 amino acids. Germline CDR1 reads SNHLY; CDR2 reads FYNNEI.

The V and J genes are TRBV28 and TRBJ1-3; 8 bases align to TRBD1. Trimming removed 6 bases from V and 3 bases from J; junction bases left unmatched: 7. Looked up from germline, CDR1 is MDHEN and CDR2 is SYDVKM. CDR3 length: 15 amino acids. In DNA, the CDR3 is TGTGCCAGCAGCAAGACAGGGGTGTATGGAAACACCATATATTTT. Translation: CASSKTGVYGNTIYF.

The chain carries TRBV28 and TRBJ1-5, with 7 bases aligning to TRBD1. CDR3 size: 18 residues. The germline gives CDR1 MDHEN, CDR2 SYDVKM. J was trimmed by 2 bases and V by 6 bases; bases with no gene match: 16. The CDR3 DNA reads as TGTGCCAGCAGCTCGTTAGGGCTAACAGGGGAAGGCAATCAGCCCCAGCATTTT. Translation: CASSSLGLTGEGNQPQHF.

The rearrangement uses TRBV19 and TRBJ2-5, with D possibly TRBD2 on 6 matching bases. CDR1 is LNHDA and CDR2 is SQIVND in the germline V gene (reference sequence). The CDR3 is made up of 14 amino acids. Trimming stripped 4 bases from V and 1 base from J, with 10 bases between. The CDR3: CASSTYGGQETQYF. In DNA form, the CDR3 reads TGTGCCAGTAGTACGTACGGGGGCCAAGAGACCCAGTACTTC.

This chain links TRBV6-4 with TRBJ2-1; 9 bases line up with TRBD1. The germline V gene has CDR1 MRHNA and CDR2 SNTAGT. The CDR3 extends over 23 amino acids. V gave up 0 bases and J gave up 0 bases; unmatched junction bases: 21. CDR3 DNA sequence: TGTGCCAGCAGTGACTCGGGGCGCCGGGGACAGGGAAAGCCCGGGGACTCCTACAATGAGCAGTTCTTC. The encoded protein is CASSDSGRRGQGKPGDSYNEQFF.

The chain is built from TRBV9 and TRBJ2-2; D unclear. Trimming removed 0 bases from V and 4 bases from J, with 7 bases in between. Germline V gene sequence: CDR1 SGDLS, CDR2 YYNGEE. The CDR3 spans 14 residues. The CDR3 nucleotides are TGTGCCAGCAGCGTAGAAGCGATCACCGGGGAGCTGTTTTTT. Amino acid sequence: CASSVEAITGELFF.

The V gene is TRBV9, the J gene TRBJ1-2, with D unresolved. Germline loops: CDR1 SGDLS, CDR2 YYNGEE. CDR3 size: 9 residues. V was pared by 8 bases and J by 9 bases, with 8 bases between. In DNA, the CDR3 is TGTGCCAGGGAGAGCTGCTACACCTTC. This codes for CARESCYTF.

The chain joins TRBV11-1 to TRBJ2-7; 7 nucleotides line up with TRBD1. The CDR3 consists of 13 residues. Trimming cost V 5 bases and J 5 bases; bases outside gene matches: 6. Germline V gene lookup returns CDR1 SGHAT and CDR2 FQDESV (reference sequence). The DNA of the CDR3 is TGTGCCAGCAGCGCAGGGGGATGGGACGAGCAGTACTTC. It encodes CASSAGGWDEQYF.

The chain joins TRBV6-5 to TRBJ1-2; 7 nucleotides align to TRBD1. CDR3 length: 15 residues. The trim removed 0 bases at V and 1 base at J, leaving 2 bases unmatched. Germline CDR1 is MNHEY and CDR2 is SVGAGI. CDR3 sequence: CASSYSAGGNYGYTF. DNA of the CDR3: TGTGCCAGCAGTTACTCCGCAGGGGGTAACTATGGCTACACCTTC.

The chain joins TRBV12-5 to TRBJ1-1; D is unclear. Germline V gives CDR1 LGHNT, CDR2 FRNRAP. V was shortened by 7 bases and J by 3 bases, with 9 bases between the two germline ends. The CDR3 sequence is 12 residues long. The CDR3 spells CASAPSHTEAFF. The CDR3 region has the DNA TGTGCTAGTGCCCCCTCCCACACTGAAGCTTTCTTT.

The chain joins TRBV28 to TRBJ2-1, with D perhaps matching TRBD1 (6 bases). This CDR3 contains 16 residues. Per the germline V gene, CDR1 is MDHEN and CDR2 is SYDVKM. V lost 5 bases and J lost 0, with 14 bases in between. In nucleotides, the CDR3 is TGTGCCAGCAGTCGGGGACACCTGGGCTCCTACAATGAGCAGTTCTTC. Protein sequence: CASSRGHLGSYNEQFF.

This chain links TRBV11-2 with TRBJ1-2, with no clear D. V was clipped by 5 bases and J by 8 bases, with 15 bases between them. The germline V gene encodes CDR1 SGHAT and CDR2 FQNNGV. This CDR3 comprises 13 residues. The CDR3 loop is CASSLAPQIGYTF. The CDR3 region has the DNA TGTGCCAGCAGCCTGGCCCCCCAGATAGGCTACACCTTC.

J is TRBJ2-1 and V is TRBV29-1; 9 nucleotides match TRBD2. The CDR3 runs to 13 residues. V lost 6 bases to trimming and J lost 12 bases; unmatched junction nucleotides: 12. Germline assignment: CDR1 SQVTM and CDR2 ANQGSEA. In DNA, the CDR3 is TGCAGCGTATTAATAGCGGGGGTTGGTGGGCAGTTCTTC. Translated, it gives CSVLIAGVGGQFF.

This chain links TRBV14 with TRBJ2-5; unclear D gene. Germline assignment: CDR1 SGHDN and CDR2 FVKESK. This CDR3 has 12 amino acids. Trimming took off 0 bases at V and 9 bases at J, with 8 bases between the two ends. The chain's CDR3 is CASSQDRGSQYF. DNA of the CDR3: TGTGCCAGCAGCCAAGATAGAGGATCCCAGTACTTC.

This chain joins TRBV13 and TRBJ2-1, with 10 positions matching TRBD1. V was clipped by 5 bases and J by 7 bases; unmatched bases: 14. This CDR3 spans 17 amino acids. From germline, CDR1 is PRHDT and CDR2 FYEKMQ (reference sequence). The CDR3 here is CASSPAPRDRGSNEQFF. CDR3 DNA sequence: TGTGCCAGCAGCCCCGCCCCCCGGGACAGGGGAAGTAATGAGCAGTTCTTC. Full variable domain (outside the CDR3, taken from reference TRBV13 and TRBJ2-1): AAGVIQSPRHLIKEKRETATLKCYPIPRHDTVYWYQQGPGQDPQFLISFYEKMQSDKGSIPDRFSAQQFSDYHSELNMSSLELGDSALYFCASSPAPRDRGSNEQFFGPGTRLTVL.

This clone came up once. The gene calls are TRBV15 and TRBJ2-6; D is undetermined. The CDR3 spans 15 residues. Between the trimmed V and J ends, which lost 0 bases and 4 bases, there was a span of 7 bases. Germline V gene lookup returns CDR1 LNHNV and CDR2 YYDKDF (reference sequence). CDR3 residues: CATSRDIGGANVLTF. CDR3 DNA: TGTGCCACCAGCAGAGACATTGGCGGGGCCAACGTCCTGACTTTC.

The chain employs TRBV27 and TRBJ1-1, with 7 positions matching TRBD1. From germline, CDR1 is MNHEY and CDR2 SMNVEV (reference sequence). Trimming cost V 5 bases and J 1 base; bases outside gene matches: 7. The CDR3 length is 15 residues. This chain's CDR3 is CASSPTDRENTEAFF. DNA for the CDR3: TGTGCCAGCAGTCCCACCGACAGGGAGAACACTGAAGCTTTCTTT.

V and J are TRBV5-1 and TRBJ2-3, with 7 bases that match TRBD2. Germline CDR1 is SGHRS and CDR2 is YFSETQ. The CDR3 consists of 16 residues. The V gene end was trimmed by 4 bases and the J gene end by 0 bases; junction bases not matched to a gene: 8. The CDR3 DNA sequence: TGCGCCAGCAGCCCAGGAGCGGGGCCTAGCACAGATACGCAGTATTTT. This encodes CASSPGAGPSTDTQYF.

V is TRBV6-5 and J is TRBJ2-2, with 9 bases identical to TRBD2. This CDR3 has 14 amino acids. CDR1 is MNHEY, CDR2 SVGAGI, per germline. Trimming removed 7 bases from V and 6 bases from J; junction bases left unmatched: 6. Here the CDR3 reads CASTGGGAPGELFF. DNA of the CDR3: TGTGCCAGCACGGGCGGGGGGGCCCCCGGGGAGCTGTTTTTT.

The chain recombines TRBV10-2 with TRBJ2-3, with 13 bases fitting TRBD2. CDR1 is WSHSY, CDR2 SAAADI, per germline. The CDR3 has 15 residues. J gave up 1 base and V 8 bases, and 3 bases lay outside the gene matches. The CDR3 is CASLGTSGGTDTQYF. The CDR3 region has the DNA TGCGCCAGCCTTGGGACTAGCGGGGGCACAGATACGCAGTATTTT.

The rearrangement uses TRBV28 and TRBJ2-1, with TRBD1 matching 11 bases. CDR1 MDHEN and CDR2 SYDVKM come from the germline V gene. V dropped 5 bases and J dropped 3; count of bases not matched to a gene: 6. CDR3 length equals 16 residues. The CDR3, as DNA: TGTGCCAGCAGTCGCTGGACAGGGGGCCTCTACAATGAGCAGTTCTTC. Its protein is CASSRWTGGLYNEQFF.

This clone came up once. The chain couples TRBV25-1 to TRBJ2-3, with D tentatively TRBD2 (6 bases). V lost 3 bases, J lost 3 bases, and 13 bases lay in between. Germline V gene lookup returns CDR1 MGHDK and CDR2 SYGVNS. This CDR3 is 15 amino acids long. CDR3 loop: CASSDRGRWTDTQYF. DNA of the CDR3: TGTGCCAGCAGTGATCGGGGGAGGTGGACAGATACGCAGTATTTT.

This rearrangement joins TRBV15 to TRBJ1-5; D not certain. Looked up from germline, CDR1 is LNHNV and CDR2 is YYDKDF (reference sequence). The germline V and J ends were trimmed by 6 bases and 1 base, with 13 bases remaining between them. The CDR3 is 15 amino acids. The CDR3 here is CATRIEVASNQPQHF. The CDR3 region has the DNA TGTGCCACCAGGATCGAGGTTGCGAGCAATCAGCCCCAGCATTTT.

This rearrangement joins TRBV5-1 to TRBJ1-1, with D possibly being TRBD1 (6 bases). Germline V gene sequence: CDR1 SGHRS, CDR2 YFSETQ. Trimming pared 2 bases from V and 3 bases from J, leaving 8 bases between. This CDR3 is 13 amino acids long. The CDR3 DNA is TGCGCCAGCAGCTTAGCAGGGGACACTGAAGCTTTCTTT. It yields the protein CASSLAGDTEAFF.

The chain uses TRBV6-5 and TRBJ2-7; 10 nucleotides match TRBD2. There are 14 residues in the CDR3. Germline assignment: CDR1 MNHEY and CDR2 SVGAGI. V shed 8 bases, J shed 7 bases, and the junction held 11 bases outside the gene matches. The CDR3 here is CASRKAGGSREQYF. CDR3 DNA sequence: TGTGCCAGCCGGAAAGCGGGAGGGTCGCGGGAGCAGTACTTC.

CDR3 residues: CASSLGPNTGELFF. The CDR3, as DNA: TGTGCCAGCAGTTTAGGCCCGAACACCGGGGAGCTGTTTTTT. The V gene is TRBV28, the J gene TRBJ2-2; no clear D. V was clipped by 2 bases and J by 0 bases, with 4 bases between them. Germline CDR1 reads MDHEN; CDR2 reads SYDVKM. The CDR3 extends over 14 amino acids.